The text below deals with one T cell receptor (beta chain). The sample comes from a study of blood T cells in healthy people across ages. A second PCR of about 7 to 12 cycles used a sample-barcoded 5' primer and a J-beta primer mix. TCRdb independently ran MiXCR on the 5' RACE reads; one entry per CDR3 protein. The sample includes about 670,000 distinct CDR3 sequences, roughly half of them seen just once. Trimming took 8 bases from V and 2 from J; bases not matched to a gene: 5. From germline, CDR1 is SGHTA and CDR2 FQGNSA. The length of the CDR3 is 14 residues. The origin of this receptor is a woman aged 80 or older in good health. Specimen: blood. The chain combines TRBV7-2 with TRBJ2-2; TRBD2 matches 7 bases. CDR3 region: CASSGGINTGELFF. The CDR3 region has the DNA TGTGCCAGCTCCGGGGGGATAAACACCGGGGAGCTGTTTTTT.